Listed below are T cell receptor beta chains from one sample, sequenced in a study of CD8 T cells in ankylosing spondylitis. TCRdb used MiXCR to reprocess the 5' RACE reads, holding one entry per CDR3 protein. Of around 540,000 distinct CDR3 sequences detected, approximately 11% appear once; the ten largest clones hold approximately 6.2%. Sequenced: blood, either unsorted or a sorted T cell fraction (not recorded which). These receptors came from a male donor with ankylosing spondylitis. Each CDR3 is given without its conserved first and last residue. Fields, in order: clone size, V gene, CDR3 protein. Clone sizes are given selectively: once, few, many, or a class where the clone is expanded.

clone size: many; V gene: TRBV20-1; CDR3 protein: SAYGTSEAF
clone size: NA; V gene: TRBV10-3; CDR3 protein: AIGGKVGVYNEQF
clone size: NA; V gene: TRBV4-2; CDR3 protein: ASSPKGAGAGNNEQF
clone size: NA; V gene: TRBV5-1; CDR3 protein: ASSLYPGSNYGYT
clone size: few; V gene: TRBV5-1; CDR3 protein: ASRSGTMNTEAF
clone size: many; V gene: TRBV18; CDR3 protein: ASSPSKTDPQF
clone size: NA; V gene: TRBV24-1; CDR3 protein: ATSDPRLAGGYEQF
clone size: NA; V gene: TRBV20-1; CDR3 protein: SASGLSSYEQY
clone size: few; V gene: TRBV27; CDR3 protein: ASTFAFIAGGPRRTDTQY
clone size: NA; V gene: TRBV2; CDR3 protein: ASSEARGTEAF
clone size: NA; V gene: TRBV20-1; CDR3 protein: SARVPGTSGSYIWGTGELF
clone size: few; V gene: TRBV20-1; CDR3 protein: SAKGFEQPQH
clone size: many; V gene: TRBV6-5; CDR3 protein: ASSYSSGFNEKLF
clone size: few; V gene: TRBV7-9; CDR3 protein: ASSFEGTTEAF
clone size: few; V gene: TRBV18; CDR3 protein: ASSPPIRRETQY
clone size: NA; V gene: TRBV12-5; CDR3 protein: ASGEGSYGYT
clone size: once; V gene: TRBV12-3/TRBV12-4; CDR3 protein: ASSLGVPEAF
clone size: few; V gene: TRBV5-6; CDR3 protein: ASSPGLLRGEQF
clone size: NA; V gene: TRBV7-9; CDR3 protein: ASSPPGHGGTDTQY
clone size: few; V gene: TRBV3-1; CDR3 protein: ASSQEQGAGNQPQH
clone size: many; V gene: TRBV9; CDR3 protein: ASSGFVAGDEQF
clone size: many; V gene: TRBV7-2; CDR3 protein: ASSLNPGASDTQY
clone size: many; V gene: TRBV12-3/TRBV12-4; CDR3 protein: ASSSFGSDPVGGYT
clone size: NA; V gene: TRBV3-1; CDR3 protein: ASSQVIDTGYT
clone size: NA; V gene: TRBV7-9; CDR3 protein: ASSLGSSGGTEAF
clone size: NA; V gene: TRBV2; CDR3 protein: ASSAAGGKYEQY
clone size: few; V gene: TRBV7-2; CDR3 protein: ASSLMRADTQY
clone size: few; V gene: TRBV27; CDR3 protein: ASSLEGGQFTEAF
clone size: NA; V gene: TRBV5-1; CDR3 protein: ASSLRAGGQVGETQY
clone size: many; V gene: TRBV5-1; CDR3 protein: ASSPASGSRTDTQY
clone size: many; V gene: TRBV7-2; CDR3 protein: ASSPTYTDTQY
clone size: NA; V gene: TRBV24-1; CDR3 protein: ATSQYGTSGKLTDTQY
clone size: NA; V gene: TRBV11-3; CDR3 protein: ASSVVYGTEAF
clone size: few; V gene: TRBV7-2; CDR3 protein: ASRSTLYSYEQY
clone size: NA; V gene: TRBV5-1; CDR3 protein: ASTSQQRETDTQY
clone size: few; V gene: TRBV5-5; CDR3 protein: ASSLDRVFGNTIY
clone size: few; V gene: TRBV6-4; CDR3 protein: ASAAGTGSYNEQF
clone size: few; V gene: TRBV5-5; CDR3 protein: ASSRLAGGSYNEQF
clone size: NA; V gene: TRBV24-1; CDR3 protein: ATSDISSATYNEQF
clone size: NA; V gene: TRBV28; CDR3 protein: ASTSPGTTDTQY
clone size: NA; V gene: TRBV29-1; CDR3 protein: SVVIPDTQY
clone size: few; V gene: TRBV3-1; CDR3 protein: ASSQGPSEIYEQY
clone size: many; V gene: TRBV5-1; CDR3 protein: ASSLEGSEGYT
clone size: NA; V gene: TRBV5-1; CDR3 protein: ASSLSGARIWGQY
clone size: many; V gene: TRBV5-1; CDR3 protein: ASSRGDTNTGELF
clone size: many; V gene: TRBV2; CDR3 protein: ASSGDSGETQY
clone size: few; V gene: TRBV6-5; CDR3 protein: ASSYRPVDRVGEAF
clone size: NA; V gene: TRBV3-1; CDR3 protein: ASSPGSWAGYT
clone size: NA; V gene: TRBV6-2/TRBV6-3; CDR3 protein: ASTLEQGRNEQF
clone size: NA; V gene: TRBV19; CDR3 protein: ASSMDSSENTGELF
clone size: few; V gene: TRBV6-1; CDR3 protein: ASRKQGQTEAF
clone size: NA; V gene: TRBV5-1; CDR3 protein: ASSLDGRLAGVPF
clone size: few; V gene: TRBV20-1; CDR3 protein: SARDPTGIPEQY
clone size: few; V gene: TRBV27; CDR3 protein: ASTLWGGMAGELF
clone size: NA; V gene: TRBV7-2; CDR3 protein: ASSLTSGSFTDTQY
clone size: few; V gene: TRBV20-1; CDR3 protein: SAGRVRSYT
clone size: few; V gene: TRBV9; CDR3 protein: ASSPKDGRLYEQY